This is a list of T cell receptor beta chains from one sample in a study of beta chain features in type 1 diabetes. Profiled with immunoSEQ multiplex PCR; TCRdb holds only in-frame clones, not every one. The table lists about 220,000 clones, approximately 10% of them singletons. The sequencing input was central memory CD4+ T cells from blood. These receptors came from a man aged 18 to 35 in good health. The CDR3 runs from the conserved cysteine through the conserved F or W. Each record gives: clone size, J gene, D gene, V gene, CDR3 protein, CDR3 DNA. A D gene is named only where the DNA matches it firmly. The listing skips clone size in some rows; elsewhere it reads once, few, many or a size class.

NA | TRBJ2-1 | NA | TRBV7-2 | CASSLSYGSYNEQFF | TGTGCCAGCAGCTTGTCATACGGGTCTTACAATGAGCAGTTCTTC
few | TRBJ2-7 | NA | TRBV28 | CASSFRGLASYEQYF | TGTGCCAGCAGTTTCCGGGGCCTTGCCTCCTACGAGCAGTACTTC
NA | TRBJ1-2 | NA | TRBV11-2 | CASSLSGEMGYTF | TGTGCCAGCAGCTTAAGCGGGGAGATGGGCTACACCTTC
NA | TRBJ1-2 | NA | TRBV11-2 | CASSPPGGKGYTF | TGTGCCAGCAGCCCTCCCGGCGGGAAAGGCTACACCTTC
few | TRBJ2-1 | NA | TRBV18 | CASSFQGPGDEQFF | TGTGCCAGCTCATTCCAGGGTCCCGGCGATGAGCAGTTCTTC
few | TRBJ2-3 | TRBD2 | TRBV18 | CASSPAGTSATDTQYF | TGTGCCAGCTCACCAGCTGGGACTAGCGCCACAGATACGCAGTATTTT
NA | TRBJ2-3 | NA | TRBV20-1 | CSAQDTDTQYF | TGCAGTGCGCAGGACACAGATACGCAGTATTTT
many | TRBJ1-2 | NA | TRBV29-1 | CSVEGYTF | TGCAGCGTTGAAGGCTACACCTTC
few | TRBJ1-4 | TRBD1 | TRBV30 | CAWTAGTADNEKLFF | TGTGCCTGGACCGCCGGGACAGCCGATAATGAAAAACTGTTTTTT
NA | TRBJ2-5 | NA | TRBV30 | CAWRPGRETQYF | TGTGCCTGGAGGCCCGGGCGAGAGACCCAGTACTTC
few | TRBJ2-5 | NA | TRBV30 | CAWSVQVALADVETQYF | TGTGCCTGGAGTGTACAGGTGGCGTTGGCCGATGTAGAGACCCAGTACTTC
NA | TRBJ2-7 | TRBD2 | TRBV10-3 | CAIRESPLAGGPRQYF | TGTGCCATCAGGGAAAGTCCACTAGCGGGAGGGCCGCGGCAGTACTTC
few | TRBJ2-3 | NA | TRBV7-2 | CASSLAGFADTQYF | TGTGCCAGCAGCTTAGCAGGGTTCGCAGATACGCAGTATTTT
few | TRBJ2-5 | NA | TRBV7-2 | CASSFNLETQYF | TGTGCCAGCAGCTTTAACCTGGAGACCCAGTACTTC
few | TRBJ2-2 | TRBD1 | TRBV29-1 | CSGGQTTNTGELFF | TGCAGCGGGGGACAGACCACGAACACCGGGGAGCTGTTTTTT
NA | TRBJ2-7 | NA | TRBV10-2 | CASSTGSGYREQYF | TGCGCCAGCAGCACAGGGTCGGGTTATCGCGAGCAGTACTTC